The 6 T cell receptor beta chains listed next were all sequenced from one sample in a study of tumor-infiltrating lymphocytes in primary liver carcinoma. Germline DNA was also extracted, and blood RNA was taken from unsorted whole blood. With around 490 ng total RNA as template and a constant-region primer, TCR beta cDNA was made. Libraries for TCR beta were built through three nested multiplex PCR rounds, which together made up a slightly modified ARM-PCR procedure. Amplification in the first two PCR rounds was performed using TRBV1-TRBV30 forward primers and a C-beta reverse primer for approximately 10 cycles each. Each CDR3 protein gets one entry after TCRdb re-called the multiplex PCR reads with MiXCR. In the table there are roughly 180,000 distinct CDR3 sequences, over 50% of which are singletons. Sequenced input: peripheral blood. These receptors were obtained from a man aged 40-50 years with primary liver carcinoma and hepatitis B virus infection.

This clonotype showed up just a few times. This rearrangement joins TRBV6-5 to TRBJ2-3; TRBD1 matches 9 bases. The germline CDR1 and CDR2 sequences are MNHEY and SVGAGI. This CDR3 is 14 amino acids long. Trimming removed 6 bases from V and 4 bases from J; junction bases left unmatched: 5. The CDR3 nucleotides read TGTGCCAGCAGGAGGGACAGGGACCCAGATACGCAGTATTTT. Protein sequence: CASRRDRDPDTQYF.

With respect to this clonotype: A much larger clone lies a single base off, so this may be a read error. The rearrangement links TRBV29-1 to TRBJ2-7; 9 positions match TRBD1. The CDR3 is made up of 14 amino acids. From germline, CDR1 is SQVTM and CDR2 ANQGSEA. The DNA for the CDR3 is TGCAGCGTAGCCGGGACAGGGAGCTCCTACGAGCAGGACTTC. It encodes CSVAGTGSSYEQDF.

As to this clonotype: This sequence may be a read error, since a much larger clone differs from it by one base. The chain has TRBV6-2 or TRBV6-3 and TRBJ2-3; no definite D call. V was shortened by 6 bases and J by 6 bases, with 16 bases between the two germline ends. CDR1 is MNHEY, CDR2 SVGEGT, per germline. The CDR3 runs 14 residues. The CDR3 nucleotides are TGTGCCAGCAGATACCCCGGGTTACCTGATACGCAGTATTTT. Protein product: CASRYPGLPDTQYF.

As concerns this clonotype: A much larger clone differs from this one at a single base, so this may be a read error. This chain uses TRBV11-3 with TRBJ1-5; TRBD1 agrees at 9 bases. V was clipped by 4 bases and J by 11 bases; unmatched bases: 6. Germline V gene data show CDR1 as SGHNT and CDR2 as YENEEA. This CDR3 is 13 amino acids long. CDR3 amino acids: CASSWGQGSSQHF. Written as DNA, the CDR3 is TGTGCCAGCAGCTGGGGACAGGGTTCGTCCCAGCATTTT.

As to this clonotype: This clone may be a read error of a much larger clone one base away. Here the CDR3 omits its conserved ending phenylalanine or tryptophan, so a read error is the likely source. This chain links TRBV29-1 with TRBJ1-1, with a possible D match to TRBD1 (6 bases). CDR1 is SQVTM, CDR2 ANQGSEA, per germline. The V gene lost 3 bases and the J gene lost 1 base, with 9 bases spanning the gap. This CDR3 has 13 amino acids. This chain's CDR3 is CSVDRQENTEAFL. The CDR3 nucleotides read TGCAGCGTTGACAGACAGGAGAACACTGAAGCTTTCTTA.

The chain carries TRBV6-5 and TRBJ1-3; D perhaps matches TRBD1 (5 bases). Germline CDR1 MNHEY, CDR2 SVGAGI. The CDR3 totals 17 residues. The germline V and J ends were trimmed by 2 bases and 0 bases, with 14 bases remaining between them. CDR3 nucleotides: TGTGCCAGCAGTTACACGGGCGCGGGGCTCTCTGGAAACACCATATATTTT. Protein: CASSYTGAGLSGNTIYF.